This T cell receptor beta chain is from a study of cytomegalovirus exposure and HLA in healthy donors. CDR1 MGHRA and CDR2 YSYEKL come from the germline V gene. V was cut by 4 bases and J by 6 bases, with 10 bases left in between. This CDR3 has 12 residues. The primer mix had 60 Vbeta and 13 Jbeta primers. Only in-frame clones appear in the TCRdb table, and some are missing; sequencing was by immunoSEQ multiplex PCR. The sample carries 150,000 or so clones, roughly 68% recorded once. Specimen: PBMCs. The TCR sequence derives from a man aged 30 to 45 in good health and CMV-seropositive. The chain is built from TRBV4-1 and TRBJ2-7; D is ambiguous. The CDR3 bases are TGCGCCAGCAGCCCCAATCCGGGCGAGCAGTACTTC. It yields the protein CASSPNPGEQYF.